A single sample is the source of the 19 T cell receptor beta chains below, sequenced in a study of T cells in Graves' hyperthyroidism and ophthalmopathy. Regions amplified from RNA transcripts were the TCR beta CDR3 regions. Carried out on the TCR CDR3, a first-round RT-PCR used the HTBI primer set. MiXCR, applied by TCRdb to the multiplex PCR reads, yields one record per CDR3 protein. The sample lists roughly 740,000 distinct CDR3 sequences, 15% to 20% seen once, with approximately 8% in the top ten. Input material: blood. The receptors shown here come from a man between 18 and 29 years old with Graves' hyperthyroidism.

There are a few counts of this clonotype. V gene TRBV19 combines with J gene TRBJ1-1, with unresolved D. From germline, CDR1 is LNHDA and CDR2 SQIVND (reference sequence). This CDR3 comprises 14 residues. V shed 3 bases and J shed 4 bases, with 12 bases lying between them. CDR3 sequence: CASSIRSSATEAFF. DNA for the CDR3: TGTGCCAGTAGTATCCGTTCGAGCGCCACTGAAGCTTTCTTT.

This clonotype was counted a few times. This chain links TRBV5-1 with TRBJ1-2; D ambiguous. The CDR3 is 15 amino acids. The V end was cut by 1 base, the J end by 3 bases, with 13 bases between. The germline V gene has CDR1 SGHRS and CDR2 YFSETQ. CDR3 sequence: CASSLLGGSDYGYTF. The CDR3 DNA is TGCGCCAGCAGCTTGTTAGGAGGGAGCGACTATGGCTACACCTTC. Complete variable domain (other parts from reference TRBV5-1 and TRBJ1-2): KAGVTQTPRYLIKTRGQQVTLSCSPISGHRSVSWYQQTPGQGLQFLFEYFSETQRNKGNFPGRFSGRQFSNSRSEMNVSTLELGDSALYLCASSLLGGSDYGYTFGSGTRLTVV.

This clonotype was seen ten or more times. The V gene is TRBV28, the J gene TRBJ2-7, with D hard to call. Trimming took 5 bases from V and 6 from J, leaving 17 bases between them. The CDR3 has 14 residues. Germline V gives CDR1 MDHEN, CDR2 SYDVKM. Here the CDR3 reads CASSPTAASVEQYF. CDR3 coding DNA: TGTGCCAGCAGTCCGACTGCGGCAAGCGTCGAGCAGTACTTC.

In this sample, this clonotype turned up many times. V and J are TRBV3-1 and TRBJ2-7, with 9 positions matching TRBD1. From germline, CDR1 is LGHDT and CDR2 YNNKEL (reference sequence). After removal of 4 bases from V and 6 bases from J, the junction contained 7 bases not matched to a gene. The CDR3 loop spans 14 amino acids. CDR3 coding DNA: TGTGCCAGCAGCCGCGGGGGACAGGGTTTCGAGCAGTACTTC. Translating it yields CASSRGGQGFEQYF.

This clonotype has a count of ten or more. The chain uses TRBV2 and TRBJ1-1; D is ambiguous. Germline loops: CDR1 SNHLY, CDR2 FYNNEI. CDR3 length: 8 residues. V dropped 4 bases and J dropped 10 bases, with 1 base sitting between them. The DNA for the CDR3 is TGTGCCAGCAGTGTAGCTTTCTTT. This codes for CASSVAFF.

The J gene is TRBJ2-2, the V gene TRBV5-1; 10 nucleotides match TRBD2. Per the germline V gene, CDR1 is SGHRS and CDR2 is YFSETQ. With V trimmed by 5 bases and J by 4 bases, 5 bases remained unmatched. The CDR3 totals 15 residues. The CDR3 nucleotides read TGCGCCAGCAGAATAGCGGGAGGACCCACCGGGGAGCTGTTTTTT. It translates to CASRIAGGPTGELFF.

This clonotype was recorded a few times. This rearrangement joins TRBV7-8 to TRBJ2-4; 8 positions match TRBD1. Losses at the gene ends were 4 bases for V and 0 bases for J; bases not matched to a gene: 17. The CDR3 consists of 20 residues. Germline values: CDR1 SGHVS, CDR2 FQNEAQ. The chain's CDR3 is CASSSNLGQGRVLAKNIQYF. The CDR3 region has the DNA TGTGCCAGCAGCTCGAACCTCGGACAGGGTCGCGTTCTAGCCAAAAACATTCAGTACTTC.

This clonotype was observed many times. CDR3 DNA: TGTGCCAGCAGGCGATCCGGGACAGGGGCGGACTATGGCTACACCTTC. Protein product: CASRRSGTGADYGYTF. The gene calls are TRBV12-3 or TRBV12-4 and TRBJ1-2; 10 bases are shared with TRBD1. V was pared by 6 bases and J by 3 bases, with 10 bases of the junction left unmatched. This CDR3 has 16 amino acids.

This clonotype was recorded at least ten times. The J gene is TRBJ2-3, the V gene TRBV20-1; D call uncertain. V was shortened by 0 bases and J by 2 bases, with 9 bases between the two germline ends. Germline V gene lookup returns CDR1 DFQATT and CDR2 SNEGSKA (reference sequence). CDR3 size: 14 residues. Written as DNA, the CDR3 is TGCAGTGCTAGAGATCTGGTTTTCACAGATACGCAGTATTTT. This sequence encodes CSARDLVFTDTQYF.

The chain links TRBV7-9 to TRBJ2-7; D is ambiguous. The germline CDR1 and CDR2 sequences are SEHNR and FQNEAQ (reference sequence). Trimming cost V 10 bases and J 2 bases, with 15 bases left between them. The CDR3 is 13 residues long. The CDR3 DNA is TGTGCCACAACCGCGACACCGACCTACGAGCAGTACTTC. Translated, it gives CATTATPTYEQYF.

This clonotype was detected many times. Relative to the germline gene, one junction end is altered; a read error may explain this. The chain has TRBV5-1 and TRBJ1-5; 7 nucleotides agree with TRBD1. There are 14 residues in the CDR3. Looked up from germline, CDR1 is SGHRS and CDR2 is YFSETQ. CDR3 in DNA: TGTGCCAGCAGCTTAGCGCAGGGGGGTCAGCCCCAGCATTTT. It specifies CASSLAQGGQPQHF.

There are many counts of this clonotype. This chain uses TRBV12-3 or TRBV12-4 with TRBJ2-3; D is uncertain. V was trimmed by 7 bases and J by 5 bases, leaving 13 bases between them. The CDR3 covers 13 residues. The CDR3 is CASKGPVLDTQYF. The CDR3 DNA reads as TGTGCCAGCAAAGGTCCTGTTTTAGATACGCAGTATTTT.

This clonotype occurred a few times. V is TRBV3-1 and J is TRBJ2-7; 9 nucleotides align to TRBD1. The CDR3 sequence is 15 residues long. J lost 6 bases, V lost 0 bases, and 6 bases had no gene match. Germline V lookup: CDR1 LGHDT, CDR2 YNNKEL (reference sequence). The CDR3 coding sequence is TGTGCCAGCAGCCAAGATCTGGAGACAGGGGGCGAGCAGTACTTC. It translates to CASSQDLETGGEQYF.

This clonotype occurred once. This chain links TRBV6-2 or TRBV6-3 with TRBJ2-1, with a possible D match to TRBD1 (6 bases). Germline V gene sequence: CDR1 MNHEY, CDR2 SVGEGT. This CDR3 is built from 14 residues. With 6 bases removed from V and 12 bases from J, the gap between germline ends came to 21 bases. The CDR3 sequence: CASRHSGTNLRQFF. The CDR3 DNA reads as TGTGCCAGCAGACATTCCGGGACAAATCTTAGGCAGTTCTTC.

In DNA form, the CDR3 reads TGTGCCAGCAGCCAAGATTCCACCGGTGCGGAGGAGACCCAGTACTTC. This codes for CASSQDSTGAEETQYF. The chain joins TRBV3-1 to TRBJ2-5; D is undetermined. The CDR3 is 16 amino acids. Deletions cut 0 bases from V and 5 bases from J, with 16 bases between. Germline loops: CDR1 LGHDT, CDR2 YNNKEL (reference sequence).

The rearrangement uses TRBV4-1 and TRBJ2-6, with D hard to call. This CDR3 has 15 residues. V was pared by 1 base and J by 4 bases, with 8 bases between. Germline V CDR1 and CDR2: MGHRA, YSYEKL. CDR3 loop: CASSQAGWGANVLTF. The CDR3 bases are TGCGCCAGCAGCCAAGCCGGCTGGGGGGCCAACGTCCTGACTTTC.

This clonotype occurred many times. The CDR3 nucleotides read TGTGCCAGCTCACCACTAGCGGCGCTATACAATGAGCAGTTCTTC. Encoded protein: CASSPLAALYNEQFF. The V gene is TRBV18, the J gene TRBJ2-1; D might be TRBD2 (6 bases). The V gene lost 1 base and the J gene lost 4 bases, with 11 bases spanning the gap. The CDR3 has 15 residues. CDR1 and CDR2 from the germline V gene are KGHSH and LQKENI.

This sequence joins TRBV28 and TRBJ1-3; no definite D call. This CDR3 is built from 14 residues. V dropped 9 bases and J dropped 0 bases, with 12 bases sitting between them. CDR1 MDHEN and CDR2 SYDVKM come from the germline V gene. The CDR3 is CASFAGSSGNTIYF. CDR3 bases: TGTGCCAGTTTCGCGGGCAGCTCTGGAAACACCATATATTTT.

The sample holds many counts of this clonotype. The CDR3 loop is CSARQENGYSYEQYF. The CDR3 DNA reads TGCAGTGCCCGACAGGAGAACGGTTATAGCTACGAGCAGTACTTC. The chain uses TRBV20-1 and TRBJ2-7; D might be TRBD1 (6 bases). V was cut by 6 bases and J by 3 bases, with 21 bases left in between. CDR3 length: 15 amino acids. Germline-derived CDR1 and CDR2 are DFQATT and SNEGSKA (reference sequence).